These T cell receptor beta chains were read from a single sample in a study of shared clonotypes between healthy human individuals. Profiled with immunoSEQ multiplex PCR; TCRdb holds only in-frame clones, not every one. Here the sample spans about 1.5 million clones, 95% to 99% being singletons. The sample consisted of naive CD4+ T cells sorted from blood. The receptors here all came from a man aged 25 to 45 in good health. Each CDR3 is given without its conserved first and last residue. The D gene is left open where the match is weak.

v_gene	d_gene	CDR3aa
TRBV28	-	ASSLDGESTDTQY
TRBV10-3	-	AISESTVGANVLT
TRBV28	-	ASSLYPGPMTDTQY
TRBV11-3	-	ASSIGDRETQY
TRBV6-5	-	ASRRGERDQPQH
TRBV11-2	TRBD2	ASSPPDRTSGRAEQY
TRBV5-1	TRBD1	ASSSDRGRGETQY
TRBV6-1	-	ASIRQNQETQY
TRBV27	-	ASRDRGRAQY
TRBV5-4	TRBD2	ASSPKGTSVQETQY
TRBV27	-	ASSVQLTGELF
TRBV19	-	ASSILRAGTDTQY
TRBV11-2	TRBD2	ASRLDGRAWGNEQF